The 7 T cell receptor beta chains given below trace back to one sample, sequenced in a study of post-analysis software for immune sequencing data. Study-wide findings and caveats: TRBV5-6, TRBV5-1 and TRBV20-1 were among 4 or 5 TRBV segments more frequent in patients than controls.

Unique molecular identifiers were present in the TCR beta cDNA libraries. Using its own MiXCR run on the PCR reads, TCRdb lists one record per CDR3 protein. The repertoire holds hundreds of thousands of distinct CDR3 sequences, about 53% seen once, with around 4.5% in the top ten. No antigen has been identified for these receptors. Material: blood. The source is a girl aged 5 to 17 with multiple sclerosis.

The chain combines TRBV29-1 with TRBJ1-1; possible D gene TRBD1, 5 bases. The V end was cut by 6 bases, the J end by 6 bases, with 14 bases between. Germline V lookup: CDR1 SQVTM, CDR2 ANQGSEA. The CDR3 runs 12 residues. CDR3 nucleotides: TGCAGCGTCCTACGGGAGGGACCTGAAGCTTTCTTT. It is translated as CSVLREGPEAFF.

The gene calls are TRBV12-3 or TRBV12-4 and TRBJ2-3; 8 nucleotides match TRBD2. This CDR3 comprises 17 residues. V gave up 3 bases and J gave up 0 bases; unmatched junction bases: 8. The CDR3 loop reads CASSLTTSDPSTDTQYF. DNA for the CDR3: TGTGCCAGCAGTTTGACGACTAGCGACCCTAGCACAGATACGCAGTATTTT.

There are a few counts of this clonotype. The chain employs TRBV10-3 and TRBJ2-7; 8 bases fit TRBD2. Unmatched junction bases numbered 11, after V lost 8 bases and J lost 5 bases. CDR1 is ENHRY and CDR2 is SYGVKD in the germline V gene. The CDR3 is 14 amino acids. The CDR3: CAIRDGRADHEQYF. DNA of the CDR3: TGTGCCATCCGCGACGGGAGGGCCGACCACGAGCAGTACTTC.

This clonotype has just a few counts. This chain joins TRBV20-1 and TRBJ2-1; weak D call: TRBD2 (5 bases). The V end lost 5 bases, the J end lost 7 bases, and 6 bases lay between the germline ends. Germline CDR1 reads DFQATT; CDR2 reads SNEGSKA (reference sequence). CDR3 length equals 10 residues. In nucleotides, the CDR3 is TGCAGTGCTGGGAGTAATGAGCAGTTCTTC. Its protein product is CSAGSNEQFF.

The rearrangement uses TRBV3-1 and TRBJ2-7; no clear D gene. Trimming stripped 1 base from V and 0 bases from J, with 10 bases between. The germline V gene has CDR1 LGHDT and CDR2 YNNKEL (reference sequence). CDR3 length equals 15 residues. CDR3: CASSQGATRSYEQYF. In DNA, the CDR3 is TGTGCCAGCAGCCAAGGGGCCACACGCTCCTACGAGCAGTACTTC.

This clonotype has only one observation. V gene TRBV29-1 combines with J gene TRBJ2-1; TRBD2 matches 7 bases. The trim removed 2 bases at V and 10 bases at J, leaving 5 bases unmatched. The germline CDR1 and CDR2 sequences are SQVTM and ANQGSEA. CDR3 length equals 12 residues. CDR3 amino acids: CSVEQGGHEQFF. As DNA, the CDR3 is TGCAGCGTTGAACAGGGAGGGCACGAGCAGTTCTTC.

The V call is TRBV4-1, the J call TRBJ2-7; 12 bases match TRBD2. The CDR3 runs to 15 residues. In germline, CDR1 is MGHRA, CDR2 YSYEKL. Unmatched junction bases numbered 7, after V lost 4 bases and J lost 6 bases. The CDR3 coding sequence is TGCGCCAGCAGCCTGACTAGCGGGAGTTGGGGCGAGCAGTACTTC. It yields the protein CASSLTSGSWGEQYF.